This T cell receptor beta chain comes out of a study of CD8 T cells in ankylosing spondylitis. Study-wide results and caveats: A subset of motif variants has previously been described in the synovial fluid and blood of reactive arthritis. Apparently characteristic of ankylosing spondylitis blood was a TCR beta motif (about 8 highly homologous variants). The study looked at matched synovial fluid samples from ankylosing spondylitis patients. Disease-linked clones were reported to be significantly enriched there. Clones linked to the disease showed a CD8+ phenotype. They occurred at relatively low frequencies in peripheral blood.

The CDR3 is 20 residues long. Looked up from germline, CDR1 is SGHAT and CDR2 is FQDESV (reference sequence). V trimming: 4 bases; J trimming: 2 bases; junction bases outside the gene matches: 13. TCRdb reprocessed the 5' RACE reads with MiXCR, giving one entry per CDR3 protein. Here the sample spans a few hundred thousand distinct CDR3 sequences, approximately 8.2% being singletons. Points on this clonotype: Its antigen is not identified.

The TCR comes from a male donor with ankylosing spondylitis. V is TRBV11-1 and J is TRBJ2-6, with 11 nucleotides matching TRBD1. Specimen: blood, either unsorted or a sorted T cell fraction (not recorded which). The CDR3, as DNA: TGTGCCAGCAGCTCAAATTATGGACAGGGGGCGCTCACTGGGGCCAACGTCCTGACTTTC. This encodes CASSSNYGQGALTGANVLTF.